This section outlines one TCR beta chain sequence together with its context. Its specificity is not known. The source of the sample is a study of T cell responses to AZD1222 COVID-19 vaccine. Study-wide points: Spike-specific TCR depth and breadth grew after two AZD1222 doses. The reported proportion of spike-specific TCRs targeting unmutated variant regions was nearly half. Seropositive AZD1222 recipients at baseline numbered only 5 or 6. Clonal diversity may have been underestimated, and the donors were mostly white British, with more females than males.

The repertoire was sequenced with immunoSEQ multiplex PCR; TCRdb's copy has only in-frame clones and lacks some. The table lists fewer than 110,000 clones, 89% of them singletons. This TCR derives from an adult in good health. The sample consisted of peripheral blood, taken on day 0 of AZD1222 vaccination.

The CDR3 here is CAWSVQGRRELFF. In DNA, the CDR3 is TGTGCCTGGAGTGTACAGGGTAGGCGGGAGCTGTTTTTT. This chain links TRBV30 with TRBJ2-2, with D perhaps TRBD1 (6 bases). Per germline, CDR1 GTSNPN and CDR2 SVGIG (reference sequence). The CDR3 has 13 residues. V was pared by 0 bases and J by 9 bases, with 11 bases between.